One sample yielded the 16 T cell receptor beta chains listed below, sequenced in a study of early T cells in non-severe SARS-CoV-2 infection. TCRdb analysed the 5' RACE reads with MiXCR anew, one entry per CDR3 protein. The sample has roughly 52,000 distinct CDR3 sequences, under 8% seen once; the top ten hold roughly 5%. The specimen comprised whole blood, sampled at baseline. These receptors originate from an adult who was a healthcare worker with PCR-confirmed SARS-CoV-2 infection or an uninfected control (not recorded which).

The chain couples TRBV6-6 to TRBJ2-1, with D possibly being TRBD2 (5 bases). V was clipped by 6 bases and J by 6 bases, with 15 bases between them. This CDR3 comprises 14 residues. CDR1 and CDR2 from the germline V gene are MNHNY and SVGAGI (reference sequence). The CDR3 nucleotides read TGTGCCAGCAGCCCAGCCGGGAACCCCAATGAGCAGTTCTTC. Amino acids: CASSPAGNPNEQFF.

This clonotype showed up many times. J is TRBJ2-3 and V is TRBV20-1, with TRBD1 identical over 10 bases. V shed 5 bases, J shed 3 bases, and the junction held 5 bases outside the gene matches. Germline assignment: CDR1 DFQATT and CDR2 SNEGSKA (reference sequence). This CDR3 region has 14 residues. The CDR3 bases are TGCAGTGCTGCGTCGGGACAGGGGACAGATACGCAGTATTTT. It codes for CSAASGQGTDTQYF.

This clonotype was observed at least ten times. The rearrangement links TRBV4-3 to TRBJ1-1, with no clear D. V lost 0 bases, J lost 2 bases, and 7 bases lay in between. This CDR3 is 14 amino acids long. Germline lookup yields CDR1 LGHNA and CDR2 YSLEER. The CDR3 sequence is CASSQDHGNTEAFF. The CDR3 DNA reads TGCGCCAGCAGCCAAGACCACGGCAACACTGAAGCTTTCTTT.

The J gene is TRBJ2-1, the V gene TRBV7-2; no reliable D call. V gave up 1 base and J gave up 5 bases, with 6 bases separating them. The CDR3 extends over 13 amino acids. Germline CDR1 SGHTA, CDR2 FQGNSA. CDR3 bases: TGTGCCAGCAGCTTAGACGGACACAATGAGCAGTTCTTC. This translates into CASSLDGHNEQFF. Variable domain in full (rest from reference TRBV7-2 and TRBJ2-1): GAGVSQSPSNKVTEKGKDVELRCDPISGHTALYWYRQSLGQGLEFLIYFQGNSAPDKSGLPSDRFSAERTGGSVSTLTIQRTQQEDSAVYLCASSLDGHNEQFFGPGTRLTVL.

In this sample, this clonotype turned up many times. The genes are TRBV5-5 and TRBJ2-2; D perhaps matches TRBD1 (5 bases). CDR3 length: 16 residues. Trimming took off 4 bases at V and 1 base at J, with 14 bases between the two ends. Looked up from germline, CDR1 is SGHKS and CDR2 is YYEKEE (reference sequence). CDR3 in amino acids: CASSPGLGQNTGELFF. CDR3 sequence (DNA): TGTGCCAGCAGCCCTGGGCTGGGGCAGAACACCGGGGAGCTGTTTTTT.

CDR3 loop: CASRLDGNYGYTF. The CDR3 nucleotides read TGTGCCAGCAGGCTGGACGGGAACTATGGCTACACCTTC. The chain couples TRBV6-2 or TRBV6-3 to TRBJ1-2; no clear D. In germline, CDR1 is MNHEY, CDR2 SVGEGT. Deletions cut 6 bases from V and 2 bases from J, with 10 bases between. CDR3 size: 13 residues.

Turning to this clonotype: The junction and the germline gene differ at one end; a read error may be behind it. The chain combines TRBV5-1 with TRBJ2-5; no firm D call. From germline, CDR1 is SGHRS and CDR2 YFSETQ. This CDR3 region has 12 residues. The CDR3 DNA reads TGCGCCAGCAGCTTCGACCAGGAGACCCAGTACTTC. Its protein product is CASSFDQETQYF.

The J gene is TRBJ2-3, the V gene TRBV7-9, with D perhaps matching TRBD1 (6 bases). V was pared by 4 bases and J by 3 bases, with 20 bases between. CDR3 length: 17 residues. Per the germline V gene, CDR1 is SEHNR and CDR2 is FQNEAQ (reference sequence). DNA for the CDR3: TGTGCCAGCAGCTATGGACAGCGACTGGGGCCTACAGATACGCAGTATTTT. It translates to CASSYGQRLGPTDTQYF.

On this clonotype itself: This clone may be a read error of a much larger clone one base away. The CDR3: CSAPPGLGSVVETQYF. The CDR3, as DNA: TGCAGTGCGCCCCCGGGGTTGGGCTCAGTGGTTGAGACCCAGTACTTC. The chain joins TRBV20-1 to TRBJ2-5; weak D call: TRBD2 (5 bases). The CDR3 contains 16 residues. The V gene's germline CDR1 is DFQATT and CDR2 SNEGSKA (reference sequence). Deletions cut 6 bases from V and 5 bases from J, with 25 bases between.

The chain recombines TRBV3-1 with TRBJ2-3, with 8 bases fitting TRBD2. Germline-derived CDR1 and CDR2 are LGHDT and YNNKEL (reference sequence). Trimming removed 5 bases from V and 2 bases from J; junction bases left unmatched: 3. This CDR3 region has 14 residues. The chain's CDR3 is CASSFSGNTDTQYF. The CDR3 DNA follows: TGTGCCAGCAGCTTTAGCGGGAACACAGATACGCAGTATTTT.

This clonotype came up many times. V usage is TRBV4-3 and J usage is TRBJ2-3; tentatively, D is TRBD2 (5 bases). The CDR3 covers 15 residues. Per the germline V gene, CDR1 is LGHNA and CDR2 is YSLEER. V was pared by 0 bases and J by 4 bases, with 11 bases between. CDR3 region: CASSQDSGLADTQYF. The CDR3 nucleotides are TGCGCCAGCAGCCAAGATTCAGGACTGGCAGATACGCAGTATTTT.

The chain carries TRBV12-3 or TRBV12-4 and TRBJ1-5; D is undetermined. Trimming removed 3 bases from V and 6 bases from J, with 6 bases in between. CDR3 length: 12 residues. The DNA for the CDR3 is TGTGCCAGCAGTTTTAATACTCAGCCCCAGCATTTT. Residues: CASSFNTQPQHF.

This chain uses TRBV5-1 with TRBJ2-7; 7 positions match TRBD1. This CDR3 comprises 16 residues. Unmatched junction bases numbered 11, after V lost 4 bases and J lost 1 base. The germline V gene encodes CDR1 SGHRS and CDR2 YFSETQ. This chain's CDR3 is CASSPAGTANSYEQYF. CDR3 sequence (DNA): TGCGCCAGCAGCCCGGCAGGGACAGCCAATTCCTACGAGCAGTACTTC.

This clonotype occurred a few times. The CDR3, as DNA: TGTGCCAGCAGCTACACCCCAGGTTGGGAGCTGTTTTTT. Its translation is CASSYTPGWELFF. J is TRBJ2-2 and V is TRBV2; D uncertain. The CDR3 covers 13 residues. The germline gives CDR1 SNHLY, CDR2 FYNNEI. The ends were cut back, 6 bases at V and 9 bases at J, with 14 bases in the middle. The full variable domain, its missing parts supplied by reference TRBV2 and TRBJ2-2, is EPEVTQTPSHQVTQMGQEVILRCVPISNHLYFYWYRQILGQKVEFLVSFYNNEISEKSEIFDDQFSVERPDGSNFTLKIRSTKLEDSAMYFCASSYTPGWELFFGEGSRLTVL.

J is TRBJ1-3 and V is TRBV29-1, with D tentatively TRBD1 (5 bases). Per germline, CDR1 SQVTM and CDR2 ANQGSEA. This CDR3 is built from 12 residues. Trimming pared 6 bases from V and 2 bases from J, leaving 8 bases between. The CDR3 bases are TGCAGCGTCACCAGGGCTGGAAACACCATATATTTT. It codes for CSVTRAGNTIYF.

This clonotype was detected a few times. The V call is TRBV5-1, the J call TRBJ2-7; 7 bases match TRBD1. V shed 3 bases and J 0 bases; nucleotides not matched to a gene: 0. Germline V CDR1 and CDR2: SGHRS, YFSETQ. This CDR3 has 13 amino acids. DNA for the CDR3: TGCGCCAGCAGCTGGGACAGCTCCTACGAGCAGTACTTC. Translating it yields CASSWDSSYEQYF.